The 30 T cell receptor beta chains in this list originate from one sample, sequenced in a study of T cell repertoires in cytomegalovirus infection (dated by TCRdb to about 2019). TCRdb lists the instrument as Illumina HiSeq 1500. TCRdb ran its own pipeline on the public reads, namely fastp trimming at Q25 and MiXCR clone calling, and kept in-frame beta chains. Every CDR3 protein is listed once, alongside the most common genes and DNA of its rows. This sample is represented by 700,000 to 900,000 distinct CDR3 sequences; about 27% of them were singletons. Clones ranked in the top ten supply 13% of the sample. No antigen has been assigned to these receptors. According to the study, the label for this sample's treatment or condition signals: in vitro stimulation with specific CMV peptide epitopes to enrich CMV-specific T cells. Specimen: cultured CD8+ T cells from PBMCs, collected from culture after CMV antigen stimulation. The receptors derive from a human donor in good health (CMV status not recorded). Some clones in this sample may be carry-over from other donors' samples.

This chain connects TRBV6-6 to TRBJ2-7, with a tentative D call TRBD2 (6 bases). Germline CDR1 reads MNHNY; CDR2 reads SVGAGI (reference sequence). This CDR3 region has 13 residues. V was clipped by 7 bases and J by 5 bases, with 15 bases between them. As DNA, the CDR3 is TGTGCCAGCACCACTAGCCCGGAGAACGAGCAGTACTTC. It yields the protein CASTTSPENEQYF.

V gene TRBV10-3 combines with J gene TRBJ2-1; D is uncertain. Trimming removed 7 bases at V and 5 bases at J, with 12 bases between. The length of the CDR3 is 13 residues. CDR1 is ENHRY and CDR2 is SYGVKD in the germline V gene. CDR3 sequence reads: CAIKKGRDNEQFF. The DNA of the CDR3 is TGTGCCATCAAAAAAGGGCGCGACAATGAGCAGTTCTTC.

In nucleotides, the CDR3 is TGCAGCGCAACGGGACAGCAGCCCACCGGGGAGCTGTTTTTT. This codes for CSATGQQPTGELFF. This chain links TRBV29-1 with TRBJ2-2, with 7 bases matching TRBD1. Germline V gene sequence: CDR1 SQVTM, CDR2 ANQGSEA. CDR3 length equals 14 residues. V shed 7 bases and J 4 bases; nucleotides not matched to a gene: 9.

This chain connects TRBV14 to TRBJ1-1, with D possibly TRBD1 on 5 matching bases. Germline V CDR1 and CDR2: SGHDN, FVKESK. This CDR3 is 13 amino acids long. The V end was cut by 4 bases, the J end by 6 bases, with 12 bases between. CDR3: CASSLQGIAEAFF. The CDR3 DNA reads TGTGCCAGCAGCCTCCAGGGCATAGCTGAAGCTTTCTTT.

The chain employs TRBV27 and TRBJ2-5; D is perhaps TRBD2 (7 bases). Trimming left V 8 bases short and J 1 base short, with 11 bases between. The CDR3 consists of 13 residues. Germline CDR1 is MNHEY and CDR2 is SMNVEV (reference sequence). The CDR3 reads CASWGGLQETQYF. The CDR3 coding sequence is TGTGCCAGCTGGGGGGGCCTCCAAGAGACCCAGTACTTC.

The chain recombines TRBV27 with TRBJ2-7; TRBD1 agrees at 10 bases. CDR1 is MNHEY, CDR2 SMNVEV, per germline (reference sequence). There are 14 residues in the CDR3. Unmatched junction bases numbered 3, after V lost 5 bases and J lost 2 bases. CDR3 in DNA: TGTGCCAGCAGTGGGGACAGGGGAACCTACGAGCAGTACTTC. Encoded protein: CASSGDRGTYEQYF.

There are a few counts of this clonotype. The chain is built from TRBV18 and TRBJ1-5; 9 bases map to TRBD1. Trimming at V came to 4 bases and at J to 3 bases, leaving 1 base not matched to a gene. The V gene's germline CDR1 is KGHSH and CDR2 LQKENI. CDR3 size: 14 residues. In DNA, the CDR3 is TGTGCCAGCTCACGGGACAGGGACAATCAGCCCCAGCATTTT. This translates into CASSRDRDNQPQHF.

The chain joins TRBV14 to TRBJ1-4, with D possibly being TRBD1 (6 bases). This CDR3 contains 15 residues. Germline-derived CDR1 and CDR2 are SGHDN and FVKESK. With 4 bases removed from V and 5 bases from J, the gap between germline ends came to 14 bases. CDR3 amino acids: CASSRWGARNEKLFF. CDR3 nucleotide sequence: TGTGCCAGCAGCCGCTGGGGGGCCCGAAATGAAAAACTGTTTTTT.

This clonotype was picked up a small number of times. The chain combines TRBV27 with TRBJ1-1; D possibly corresponds to TRBD1 (5 bases). Germline values: CDR1 MNHEY, CDR2 SMNVEV (reference sequence). V was shortened by 3 bases and J by 8 bases, with 19 bases between the two germline ends. The CDR3 length is 15 residues. The CDR3 loop reads CASSLVYWEGNEAFF. CDR3 coding DNA: TGTGCCAGCAGTTTGGTCTATTGGGAGGGGAACGAAGCTTTCTTT.

The rearrangement links TRBV27 to TRBJ1-5; weak D call: TRBD1 (5 bases). The CDR3 covers 18 residues. Germline V gene data show CDR1 as MNHEY and CDR2 as SMNVEV (reference sequence). V was trimmed by 5 bases and J by 0 bases, leaving 20 bases between them. The CDR3 sequence is CASSTLLGGAYSNQPQHF. CDR3 nucleotide sequence: TGTGCCAGCAGTACCCTGCTGGGTGGGGCCTATAGCAATCAGCCCCAGCATTTT.

The rearrangement links TRBV15 to TRBJ2-7, with D perhaps matching TRBD1 or TRBD2 (5 bases each). Trimming cost V 0 bases and J 6 bases, with 12 bases left between them. There are 14 residues in the CDR3. CDR1 LNHNV and CDR2 YYDKDF come from the germline V gene (reference sequence). CDR3 in DNA: TGTGCCACCAGCAGAGATCTCGGGGCTCGCGAGCAGTACGTC. It is translated as CATSRDLGAREQYV.

The chain recombines TRBV2 with TRBJ2-1; 7 positions match TRBD1. The length of the CDR3 is 14 residues. CDR1 and CDR2 (germline): SNHLY, FYNNEI. V trimming: 8 bases; J trimming: 1 base; junction bases outside the gene matches: 5. The CDR3 loop reads CASQDRASYNEQFF. CDR3 bases: TGTGCCAGCCAAGACAGGGCGTCCTACAATGAGCAGTTCTTC.

DNA for the CDR3: TGTGCCAGCAGCTTAAGGGGAAGGTACAATGAGCAGTTCTTC. It encodes CASSLRGRYNEQFF. V is TRBV11-2 and J is TRBJ2-1; maybe TRBD1 (5 bases). Germline V gene data show CDR1 as SGHAT and CDR2 as FQNNGV. With 2 bases removed from V and 4 bases from J, the gap between germline ends came to 9 bases. The CDR3 extends over 14 amino acids.

Details on this clonotype: A much larger clone sits a single nucleotide away, making a read error possible. The J gene is TRBJ2-7, the V gene TRBV7-2, with 7 bases identical to TRBD1. In germline, CDR1 is SGHTA, CDR2 FQGNSA. The CDR3 totals 14 residues. V gave up 1 base and J gave up 9 bases; unmatched junction bases: 9. CDR3 amino acids: CASSLDRGSHGQYV. In DNA form, the CDR3 reads TGTGCCAGCAGCTTAGACAGGGGATCCCACGGGCAGTACGTC.

This clonotype was seen a handful of times. V and J are TRBV15 and TRBJ1-5; no reliable D call. This CDR3 has 14 amino acids. The germline V gene has CDR1 LNHNV and CDR2 YYDKDF (reference sequence). The germline V and J ends were trimmed by 0 bases and 4 bases, with 7 bases remaining between them. This chain's CDR3 is CATSREQGNQPQHF. CDR3 sequence (DNA): TGTGCCACCAGCAGAGAACAAGGGAATCAGCCCCAGCATTTT. The full variable domain, in which reference TRBV15 and TRBJ1-5 provide the parts outside the CDR3, is DAMVIQNPRYQVTQFGKPVTLSCSQTLNHNVMYWYQQKSSQAPKLLFHYYDKDFNNEADTPDNFQSRRPNTSFCFLDIRSPGLGDTAMYLCATSREQGNQPQHFGDGTRLSIL.

This clonotype turned up a few times. The chain links TRBV27 to TRBJ2-7, with TRBD2 matching 7 bases. After removal of 6 bases from V and 2 bases from J, the junction contained 13 bases not matched to a gene. The CDR3 loop spans 16 amino acids. Germline V CDR1 and CDR2: MNHEY, SMNVEV (reference sequence). CDR3 sequence: CASRGSGGGGPYEQYV. The CDR3 DNA follows: TGTGCCAGCAGGGGGTCGGGCGGGGGTGGACCCTACGAGCAGTACGTC.

The rearrangement links TRBV3-1 to TRBJ2-7; D possibly corresponds to TRBD1 (6 bases). V gave up 1 base and J gave up 0 bases, with 10 bases separating them. This CDR3 is built from 15 residues. Germline CDR1 is LGHDT and CDR2 is YNNKEL (reference sequence). Written as DNA, the CDR3 is TGTGCCAGCAGCCAAGGGGCAGGGGTCTCCTACGAGCAGTACTTC. The encoded protein is CASSQGAGVSYEQYF.

V is TRBV3-1 and J is TRBJ2-7, with TRBD1 identical over 7 bases. The V segment lost 0 bases and the J segment 3 bases; nucleotides outside the gene matches: 5. This CDR3 region has 15 residues. Germline CDR1 is LGHDT and CDR2 is YNNKEL (reference sequence). The CDR3 here is CASSQDFRGLYEQYF. As DNA, the CDR3 is TGTGCCAGCAGCCAAGATTTTAGGGGGCTCTACGAGCAGTACTTC.

This clonotype has just a few counts. V gene TRBV27 combines with J gene TRBJ2-3; D could derive from TRBD1 or TRBD2 (5 bases each). This CDR3 region has 11 residues. The V end was cut by 10 bases, the J end by 8 bases, with 13 bases between. Germline CDR1 MNHEY, CDR2 SMNVEV (reference sequence). The chain's CDR3 is CAILWGSTQYF. The CDR3 DNA is TGTGCCATCCTATGGGGGAGTACGCAGTATTTT.

The rearrangement links TRBV28 to TRBJ2-5; D call uncertain. Germline V gene data show CDR1 as MDHEN and CDR2 as SYDVKM. This CDR3 comprises 14 residues. With 4 bases removed from V and 5 bases from J, the gap between germline ends came to 14 bases. The CDR3 coding sequence is TGTGCCAGCAGTTATACTTCGCCCGGGGAGACCCAGTACTTC. Its protein product is CASSYTSPGETQYF.

This clonotype was detected many times. DNA of the CDR3: TGTGCCAGCAGCCTCCCAGTTGGGACAGGGACCAATGAGCAGTTCTTC. Translation: CASSLPVGTGTNEQFF. The rearrangement joins TRBV7-9 to TRBJ2-1; 9 bases are shared with TRBD1. Looked up from germline, CDR1 is SEHNR and CDR2 is FQNEAQ (reference sequence). The V gene end was trimmed by 5 bases and the J gene end by 6 bases; junction bases not matched to a gene: 11. The CDR3 covers 16 residues.

This clonotype was observed at least ten times. V is TRBV27 and J is TRBJ1-4, with D possibly TRBD1 on 5 matching bases. From germline, CDR1 is MNHEY and CDR2 SMNVEV (reference sequence). The length of the CDR3 is 17 residues. V was clipped by 5 bases and J by 0 bases, with 16 bases between them. The CDR3 here is CASSPTGRIATNEKLFF. The CDR3 nucleotides are TGTGCCAGCAGTCCTACGGGACGGATTGCAACTAATGAAAAACTGTTTTTT.

CDR3: CATRDRIFF. The CDR3 nucleotides are TGTGCCACCCGGGACAGGATCTTCTTC. This chain joins TRBV15 and TRBJ2-1, with TRBD1 matching over 8 bases. Trimming at V came to 8 bases and at J to 16 bases, leaving 4 bases not matched to a gene. Germline loops: CDR1 LNHNV, CDR2 YYDKDF (reference sequence). This CDR3 comprises 9 residues. The full variable domain, in which reference TRBV15 and TRBJ2-1 provide the parts outside the CDR3, is DAMVIQNPRYQVTQFGKPVTLSCSQTLNHNVMYWYQQKSSQAPKLLFHYYDKDFNNEADTPDNFQSRRPNTSFCFLDIRSPGLGDTAMYLCATRDRIFFGPGTRLTVL.

This clonotype was seen a few times. The chain has TRBV4-3 and TRBJ1-2, with TRBD1 matching 8 bases. The CDR3 sequence is 15 residues long. The junction had 5 bases not matched to a gene; V was cut back by 2 bases and J by 3 bases. Germline V gives CDR1 LGHNA, CDR2 YSLEER. The CDR3 DNA follows: TGCGCCAGCAGCCAAACAGGGGGTCGATACTATGGCTACACCTTC. Translated: CASSQTGGRYYGYTF.

This chain joins TRBV7-9 and TRBJ2-7, with D unclear. Germline assignment: CDR1 SEHNR and CDR2 FQNEAQ (reference sequence). The length of the CDR3 is 13 residues. V was pared by 8 bases and J by 2 bases, with 13 bases between. The CDR3, as DNA: TGTGCCAGCGTTTCTTCCTCGACCTACGAGCAGTACGTC. Translating it yields CASVSSSTYEQYV.

The chain carries TRBV20-1 and TRBJ1-1; 7 bases agree with TRBD1. Germline-derived CDR1 and CDR2 are DFQATT and SNEGSKA (reference sequence). The CDR3 has 16 residues. Unmatched junction bases numbered 13, after V lost 0 bases and J lost 6 bases. The CDR3 here is CSARDQATGTSAEAFF. The CDR3 DNA sequence: TGCAGTGCTAGAGATCAGGCGACAGGGACCTCCGCTGAAGCTTTCTTT.

V usage is TRBV27 and J usage is TRBJ1-2, with a possible D match to TRBD1 (5 bases). Germline loops: CDR1 MNHEY, CDR2 SMNVEV (reference sequence). The length of the CDR3 is 13 residues. Trimming removed 8 bases from V and 2 bases from J, with 12 bases in between. Here the CDR3 reads CASGRGVNYGYTF. DNA of the CDR3: TGTGCCAGCGGACGGGGGGTAAACTATGGCTACACCTTC.

In its sample, this clonotype was seen a few times. The chain links TRBV5-1 to TRBJ1-1, with D maybe TRBD1 (5 bases). Germline-derived CDR1 and CDR2 are SGHRS and YFSETQ. Trimming took off 0 bases at V and 7 bases at J, with 13 bases between the two ends. The CDR3 consists of 14 residues. The CDR3 sequence is CASSLAPGRFEAFF. DNA of the CDR3: TGCGCCAGCAGCTTGGCCCCGGGACGGTTTGAAGCTTTCTTT.

This sequence joins TRBV19 and TRBJ1-4; no clear D gene. Trimming pared 7 bases from V and 6 bases from J, leaving 12 bases between. Per germline, CDR1 LNHDA and CDR2 SQIVND (reference sequence). The length of the CDR3 is 13 residues. CDR3 residues: CASNEGIDEKLFF. CDR3 in DNA: TGTGCCAGTAATGAGGGAATTGATGAAAAACTGTTTTTT. The variable domain in full, completed from reference TRBV19 and TRBJ1-4, reads DGGITQSPKYLFRKEGQNVTLSCEQNLNHDAMYWYRQDPGQGLRLIYYSQIVNDFQKGDIAEGYSVSREKKESFPLTVTSAQKNPTAFYLCASNEGIDEKLFFGSGTQLSVL.

The chain carries TRBV4-1 and TRBJ1-6; D is unclear. The V gene lost 3 bases and the J gene lost 6 bases, with 12 bases spanning the gap. Germline-derived CDR1 and CDR2 are MGHRA and YSYEKL. CDR3 size: 15 residues. The CDR3 sequence: CASSQVAESNSPLHF. The CDR3 DNA reads TGCGCCAGCAGCCAGGTTGCCGAGAGTAATTCACCCCTCCACTTT.